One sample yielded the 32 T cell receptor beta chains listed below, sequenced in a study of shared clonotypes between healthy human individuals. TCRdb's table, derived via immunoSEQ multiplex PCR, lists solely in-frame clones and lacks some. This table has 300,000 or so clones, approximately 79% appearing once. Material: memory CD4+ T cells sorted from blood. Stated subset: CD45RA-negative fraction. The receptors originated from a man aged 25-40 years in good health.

The CDR3 spells CASNGGNYGYTF. The CDR3 bases are TGTGCCAGTAACGGCGGAAACTATGGCTACACCTTC. V is TRBV19 and J is TRBJ1-2; no reliable D call. V was pared by 7 bases and J by 2 bases, with 8 bases between. CDR3 length equals 12 residues. From germline, CDR1 is LNHDA and CDR2 SQIVND (reference sequence).

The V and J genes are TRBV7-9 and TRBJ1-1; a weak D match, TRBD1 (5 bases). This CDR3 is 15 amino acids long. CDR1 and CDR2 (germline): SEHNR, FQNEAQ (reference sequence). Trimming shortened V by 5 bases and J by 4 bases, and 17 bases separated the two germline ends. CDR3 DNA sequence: TGTGCCAGCAGCCTAGGTTGGGGCAGGTCCACTGAAGCTTTCTTT. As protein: CASSLGWGRSTEAFF.

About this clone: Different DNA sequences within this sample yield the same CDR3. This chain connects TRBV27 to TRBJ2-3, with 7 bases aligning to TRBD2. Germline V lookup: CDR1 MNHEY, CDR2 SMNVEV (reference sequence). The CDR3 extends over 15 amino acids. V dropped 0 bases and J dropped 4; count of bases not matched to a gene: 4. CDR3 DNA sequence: TGTGCCAGCAGTTTATCGTCTGGGGGGGCAGATACGCAGTATTTT. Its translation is CASSLSSGGADTQYF.

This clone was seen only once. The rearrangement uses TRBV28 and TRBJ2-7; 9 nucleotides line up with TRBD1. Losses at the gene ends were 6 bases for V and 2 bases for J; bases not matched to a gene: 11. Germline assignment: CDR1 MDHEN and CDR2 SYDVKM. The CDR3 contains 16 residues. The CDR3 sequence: CASSQNPGQGAYEQYF. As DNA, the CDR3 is TGTGCCAGCAGCCAAAACCCGGGACAGGGAGCCTACGAGCAGTACTTC.

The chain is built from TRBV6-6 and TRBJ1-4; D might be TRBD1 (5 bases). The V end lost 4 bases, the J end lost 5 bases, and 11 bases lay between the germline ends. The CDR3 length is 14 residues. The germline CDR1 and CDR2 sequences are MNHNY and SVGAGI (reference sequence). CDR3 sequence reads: CASSSGGINEKLFF. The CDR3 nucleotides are TGTGCCAGCAGTTCCGGGGGGATCAATGAAAAACTGTTTTTT.

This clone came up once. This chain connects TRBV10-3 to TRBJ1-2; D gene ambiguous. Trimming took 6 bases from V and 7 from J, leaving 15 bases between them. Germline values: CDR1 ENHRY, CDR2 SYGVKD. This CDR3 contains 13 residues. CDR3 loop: CAIRITRESGYTF. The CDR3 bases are TGTGCCATCAGGATAACTAGGGAATCTGGCTACACCTTC.

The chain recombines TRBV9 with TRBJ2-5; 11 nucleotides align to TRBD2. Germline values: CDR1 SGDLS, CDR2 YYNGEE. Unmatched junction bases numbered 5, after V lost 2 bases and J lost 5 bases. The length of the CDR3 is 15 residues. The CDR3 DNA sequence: TGTGCCAGCAGCGTCGGGACTAGCGGTCTCGAGACCCAGTACTTC. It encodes CASSVGTSGLETQYF.

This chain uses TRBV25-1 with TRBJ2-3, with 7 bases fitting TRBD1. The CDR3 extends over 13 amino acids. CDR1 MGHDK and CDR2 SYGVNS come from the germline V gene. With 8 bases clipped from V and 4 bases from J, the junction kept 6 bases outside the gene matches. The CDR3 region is CASRQGSADTQYF. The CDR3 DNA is TGTGCCAGCCGACAGGGTAGCGCAGATACGCAGTATTTT.

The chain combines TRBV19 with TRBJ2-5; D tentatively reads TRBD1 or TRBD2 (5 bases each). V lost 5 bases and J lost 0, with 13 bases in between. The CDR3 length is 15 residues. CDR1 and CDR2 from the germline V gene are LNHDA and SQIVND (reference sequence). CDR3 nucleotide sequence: TGTGCCAGTAGTCAAATGGGACGGAACCAAGAGACCCAGTACTTC. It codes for CASSQMGRNQETQYF.

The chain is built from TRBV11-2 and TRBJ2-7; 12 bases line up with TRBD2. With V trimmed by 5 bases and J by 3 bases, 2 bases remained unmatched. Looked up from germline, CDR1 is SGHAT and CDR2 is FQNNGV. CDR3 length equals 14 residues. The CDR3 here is CASSRTSGDYEQYF. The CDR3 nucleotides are TGTGCCAGCAGCCGGACTAGCGGGGACTACGAGCAGTACTTC.

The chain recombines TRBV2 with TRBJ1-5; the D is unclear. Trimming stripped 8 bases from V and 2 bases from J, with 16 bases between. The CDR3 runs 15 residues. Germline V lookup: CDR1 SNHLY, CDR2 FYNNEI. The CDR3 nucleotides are TGTGCCAGCCGGGCGGAGGATTCAGGCAATCAGCCCCAGCATTTT. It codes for CASRAEDSGNQPQHF.

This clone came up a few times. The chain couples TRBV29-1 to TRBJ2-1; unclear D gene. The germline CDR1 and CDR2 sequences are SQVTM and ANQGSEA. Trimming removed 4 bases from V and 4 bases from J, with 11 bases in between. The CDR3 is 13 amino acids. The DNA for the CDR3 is TGCAGCGTTGCCGGTTTCATTTACAATGAGCAGTTCTTC. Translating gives CSVAGFIYNEQFF.

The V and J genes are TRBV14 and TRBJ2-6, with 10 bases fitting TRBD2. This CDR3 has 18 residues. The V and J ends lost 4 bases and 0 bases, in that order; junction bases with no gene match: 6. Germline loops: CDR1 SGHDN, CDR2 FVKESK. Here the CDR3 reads CASSPRLAGSSGANVLTF. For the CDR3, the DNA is TGTGCCAGCAGCCCCCGACTAGCGGGTTCCTCTGGGGCCAACGTCCTGACTTTC.

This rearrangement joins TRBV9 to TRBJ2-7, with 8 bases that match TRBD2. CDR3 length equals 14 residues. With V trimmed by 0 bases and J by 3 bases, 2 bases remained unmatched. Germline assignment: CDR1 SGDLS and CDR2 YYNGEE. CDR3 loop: CASSVGSGSYEQYF. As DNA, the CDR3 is TGTGCCAGCAGCGTAGGGAGCGGGAGCTACGAGCAGTACTTC.

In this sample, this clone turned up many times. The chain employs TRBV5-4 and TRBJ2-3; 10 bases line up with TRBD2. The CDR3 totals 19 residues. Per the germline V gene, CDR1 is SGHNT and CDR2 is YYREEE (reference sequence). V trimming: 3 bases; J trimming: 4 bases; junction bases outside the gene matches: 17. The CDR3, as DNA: TGTGCCAGCAGCTCCGTTGGCCAAGCGGGAGGGTGGACCGCAGATACGCAGTATTTT. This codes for CASSSVGQAGGWTADTQYF.

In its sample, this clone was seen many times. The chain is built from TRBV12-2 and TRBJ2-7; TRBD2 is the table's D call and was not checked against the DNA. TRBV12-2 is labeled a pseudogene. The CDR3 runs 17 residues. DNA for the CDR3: TGTGCAAGTCGCTTAGCGGGCTTAGCGGGCGCCTCCTACGAGCAGTACTTC. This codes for CASRLAGLAGASYEQYF.

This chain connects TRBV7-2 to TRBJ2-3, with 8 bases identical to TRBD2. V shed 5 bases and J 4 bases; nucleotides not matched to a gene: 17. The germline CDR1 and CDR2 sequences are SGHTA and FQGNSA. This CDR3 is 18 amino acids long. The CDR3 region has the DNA TGTGCCAGCAGCCCGCCGCTAATACTGACTAGCGAATCAGATACGCAGTATTTT. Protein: CASSPPLILTSESDTQYF. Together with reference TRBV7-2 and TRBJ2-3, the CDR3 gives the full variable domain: GAGVSQSPSNKVTEKGKDVELRCDPISGHTALYWYRQSLGQGLEFLIYFQGNSAPDKSGLPSDRFSAERTGGSVSTLTIQRTQQEDSAVYLCASSPPLILTSESDTQYFGPGTRLTVL.

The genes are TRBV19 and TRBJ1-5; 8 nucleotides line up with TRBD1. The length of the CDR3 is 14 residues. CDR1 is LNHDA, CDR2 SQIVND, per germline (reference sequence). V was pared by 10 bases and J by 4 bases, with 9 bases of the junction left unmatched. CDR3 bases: TGTGCCACCCAATTGGACAGGGTTAATCAGCCCCAGCATTTT. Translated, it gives CATQLDRVNQPQHF.

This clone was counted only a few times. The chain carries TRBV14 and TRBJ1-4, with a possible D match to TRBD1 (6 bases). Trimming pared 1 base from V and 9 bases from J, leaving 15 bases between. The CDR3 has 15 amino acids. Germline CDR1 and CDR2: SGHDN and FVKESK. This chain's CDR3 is CASSQVRGANQKLFF. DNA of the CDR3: TGTGCCAGCAGCCAAGTTCGGGGGGCGAATCAAAAACTGTTTTTT.

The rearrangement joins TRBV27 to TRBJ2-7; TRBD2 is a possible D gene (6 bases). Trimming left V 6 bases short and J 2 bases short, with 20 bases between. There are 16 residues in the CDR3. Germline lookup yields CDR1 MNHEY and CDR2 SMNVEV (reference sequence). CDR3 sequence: CASRLKRVALAYEQYF. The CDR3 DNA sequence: TGTGCCAGCAGATTAAAGCGGGTGGCGTTAGCCTACGAGCAGTACTTC.

For the CDR3, the DNA is TGTGCCAGCAGCGTAAGGGACCGAGAGACCCAGTACTTC. Translated, it gives CASSVRDRETQYF. The chain carries TRBV9 and TRBJ2-5; D tentatively reads TRBD1 or TRBD2 (5 bases each). The CDR3 loop spans 13 amino acids. The germline gives CDR1 SGDLS, CDR2 YYNGEE. V shed 1 base and J shed 4 bases, with 8 bases lying between them.

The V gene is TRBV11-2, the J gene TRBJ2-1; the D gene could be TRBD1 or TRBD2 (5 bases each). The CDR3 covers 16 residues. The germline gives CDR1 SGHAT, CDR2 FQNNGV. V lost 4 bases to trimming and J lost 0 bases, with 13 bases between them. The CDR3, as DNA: TGTGCCAGCAGCTCTACCCGGGGCAACTCCTACAATGAGCAGTTCTTC. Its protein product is CASSSTRGNSYNEQFF.

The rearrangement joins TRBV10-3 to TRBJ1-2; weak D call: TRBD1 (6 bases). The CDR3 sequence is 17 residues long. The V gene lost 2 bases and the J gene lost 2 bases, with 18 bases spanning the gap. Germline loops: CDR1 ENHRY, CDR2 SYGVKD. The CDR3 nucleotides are TGTGCCATCAGTGAGCGTGGGGGGCAGCAAATAAACTATGGCTACACCTTC. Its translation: CAISERGGQQINYGYTF.

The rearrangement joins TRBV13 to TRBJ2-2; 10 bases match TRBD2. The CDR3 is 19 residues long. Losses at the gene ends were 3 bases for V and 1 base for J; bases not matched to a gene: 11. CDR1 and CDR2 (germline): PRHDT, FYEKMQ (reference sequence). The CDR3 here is CASSFRRLLAGMNTGELFF. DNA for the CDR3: TGTGCCAGCAGCTTCCGGCGACTACTAGCGGGGATGAACACCGGGGAGCTGTTTTTT.

CDR3 amino acids: CASSYPPDRGESGYTF. The CDR3 DNA follows: TGTGCCAGCAGTTACCCGCCAGACAGGGGGGAAAGTGGCTACACCTTC. V gene TRBV6-6 combines with J gene TRBJ1-2; 9 positions agree with TRBD1. The CDR3 runs to 16 residues. Trimming removed 2 bases from V and 7 bases from J; junction bases left unmatched: 11. CDR1 and CDR2 from the germline V gene are MNHNY and SVGAGI (reference sequence).

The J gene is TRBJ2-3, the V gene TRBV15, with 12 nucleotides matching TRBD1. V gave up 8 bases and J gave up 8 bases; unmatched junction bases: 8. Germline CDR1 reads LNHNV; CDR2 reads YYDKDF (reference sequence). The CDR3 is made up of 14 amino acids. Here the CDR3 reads CATYLGQGARTQYF. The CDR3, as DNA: TGTGCCACCTACTTGGGACAGGGGGCGCGTACGCAGTATTTT.

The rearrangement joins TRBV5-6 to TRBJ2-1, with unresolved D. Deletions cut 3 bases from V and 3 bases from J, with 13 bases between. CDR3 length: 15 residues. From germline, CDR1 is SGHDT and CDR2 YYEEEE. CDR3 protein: CASSSPAPGYNEQFF. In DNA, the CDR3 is TGTGCCAGCAGCTCCCCGGCCCCTGGCTACAATGAGCAGTTCTTC.

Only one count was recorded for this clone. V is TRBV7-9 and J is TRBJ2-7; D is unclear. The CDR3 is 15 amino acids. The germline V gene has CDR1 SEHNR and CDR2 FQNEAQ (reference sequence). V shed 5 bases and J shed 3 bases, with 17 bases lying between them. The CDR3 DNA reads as TGTGCCAGCAGCCCTAGAGCCGGGCTCAACTACGAGCAGTACTTC. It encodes CASSPRAGLNYEQYF.

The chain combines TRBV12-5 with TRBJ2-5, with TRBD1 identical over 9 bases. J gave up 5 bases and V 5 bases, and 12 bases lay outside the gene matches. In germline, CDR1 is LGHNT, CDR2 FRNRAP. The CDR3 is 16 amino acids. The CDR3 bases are TGTGCTAGTGGTACGAGACAGGGGGTGGATTTGGAGACCCAGTACTTC. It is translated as CASGTRQGVDLETQYF.

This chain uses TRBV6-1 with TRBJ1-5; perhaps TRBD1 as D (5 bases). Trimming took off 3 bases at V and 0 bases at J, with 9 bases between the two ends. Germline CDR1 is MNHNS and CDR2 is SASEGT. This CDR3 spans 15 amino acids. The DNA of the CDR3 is TGTGCCAGCAGTGACGTCAGGGTTAGCAATCAGCCCCAGCATTTT. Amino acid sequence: CASSDVRVSNQPQHF.

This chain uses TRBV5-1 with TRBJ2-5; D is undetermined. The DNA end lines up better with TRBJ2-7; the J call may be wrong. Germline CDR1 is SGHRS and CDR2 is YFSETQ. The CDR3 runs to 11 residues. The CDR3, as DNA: TGCGCCAGCAGCTTGGGTCACGAGCAGTACTTC. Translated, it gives CASSLGHEQYF.

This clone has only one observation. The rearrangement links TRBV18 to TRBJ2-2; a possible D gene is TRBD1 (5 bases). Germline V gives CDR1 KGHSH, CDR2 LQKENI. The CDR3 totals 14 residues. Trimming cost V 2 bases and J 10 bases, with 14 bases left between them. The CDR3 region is CASSPGAWVSELFF. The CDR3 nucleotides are TGTGCCAGCTCACCAGGGGCCTGGGTCTCGGAGCTGTTTTTT.